Listed here is a single TCR beta chain. As yet, its antigen is unknown. Trimming took 2 bases from V and 5 from J, leaving 13 bases between them. Germline V lookup: CDR1 SGHRS, CDR2 YFSETQ. The CDR3 totals 14 residues. The PCR had 60 Vbeta and 13 Jbeta primers. Methods used by the authors: In a later analysis, some 11 million of tens of millions of unique beta chains occurred in at least two donors. Only in-frame clones appear in the TCRdb table, and some are missing; sequencing was by immunoSEQ multiplex PCR. That table is the source of V, J and clone size, and D and trimming were worked out from the DNA. Among 53,000 or so clones listed, 65% to 80% were seen once. The data were taken from a study of cytomegalovirus exposure and HLA in healthy donors. The wider study: Within the Caucasian-associated ancestry cluster were approximately 77% of the roughly 400 genotyped donors. Study observations and caveats: A later analysis revealed that TCR association rates differed between HLA loci, peaking at DRB1 and bottoming out at HLA-C. Altogether, 164 TCR beta chains were recorded as cytomegalovirus-associated.

The receptor was derived from a young man in good health and CMV-seropositive. The J gene is TRBJ2-5, the V gene TRBV5-1, with a possible D match to TRBD2 (6 bases). Input material: PBMCs. Written as DNA, the CDR3 is TGCGCCAGCAGCTTTCGACGGGGGAGGGAGACCCAGTACTTC. This codes for CASSFRRGRETQYF.